What follows is one TCR beta chain and its context. This clone has just a few counts. No antigen is known for it. No base-level quality is on record; no much larger clone is a single base apart. These data come from a study of cytomegalovirus exposure and HLA in healthy donors (dated by TCRdb to about 2017). Study-wide context: An earlier analysis of some 500 of the donors reported approximately 290 Gb of sequence data and 117 million unique TCR beta sequences from around 200 million T cells. The later analysis used no new phenotypic data to find candidate immune exposures, relying instead on TCR beta sequences and their occurrence across donors. About 330 gigabases of sequencing data and about 92 million unique TCR sequences made up an early release that covered some 640 HLA-typed donors. Across roughly 420 genotyped donors of the cohort, an average of roughly 200,000 unique TCR beta nucleotide sequences per donor were sequenced, and about a sixth of those sequences were non-productive. The study aimed to test whether signatures of past pathogen exposure could be identified by cataloging public T cell receptors. In a later genetic analysis, genome-wide SNP genotypes for about three fifths of the roughly 670 donors were used, and that subset was treated as a discovery cohort. Because of strong linkage in the cohort, five DR-DQ haplotypes were treated as single units for association and clustering. Besides the first cohort of roughly 640 subjects, a separate validation cohort made up of 95 to 150 different subjects was used. An earlier analysis of around 640 of the donors used high-throughput TCR beta sequencing to judge whether each TCR beta V gene segment behaved as functional or pseudogenic. Using immunosequencing, the study profiled T cell repertoires from around 670 subjects and related those repertoires to cytomegalovirus serostatus. Both class I and class II loci were covered by HLA typing, at four-digit resolution. Of the roughly 400 genotyped donors, 75% to 85% were placed in the genetic ancestry cluster associated with self-reported Caucasian donors. To predict cytomegalovirus infection status, the study brought together high-throughput TCR immunosequencing, statistical association of individual TCRs with disease status, and machine learning. Typing coverage differed by locus: A, B, C, DRB1 and DQB1 were typed in roughly 620-630 donors, DQA1 in 500 to 550, DPA1 in nearly 610, and DPB1 in roughly 450. All discovery cohort repertoires had been generated using a single sequencing platform. To study patterns of TCR occurrence, a later analysis re-analyzed previously published TCR beta repertoires from 500 to 850 donors and added high-resolution HLA genotyping. Donor age, sex, ethnicity and CMV serostatus were collected together with the repertoire data. Study-level results and caveats: A further reported finding was that TCR beta sequences accurately predicted the HLA-A and HLA-B alleles for most subjects in the first cohort. In a later analysis, HLA-associated TCR beta chains showed more clonal expansion and lower generation probabilities than non-associated chains that were equally common. V-gene and J-gene trimming of TCR beta chains was associated with a missense DCLRE1C variant in a later genetic analysis, and the association was replicated in an independent cohort. Several of the top co-occurrence clusters appeared to be linked to parvovirus B19, influenza, CMV and Epstein-Barr virus, according to a later analysis. Only TCR beta chains were sequenced in this cohort, and the absence of alpha or paired-chain data limited detectable features. Compared with the roughly 670-donor mean, donors in an Asian-associated ancestry cluster had fewer N-insertions in productive TCRs, according to a later genetic analysis. In an earlier analysis of approximately 600 of the donors, most TCR beta V segments were observed in productive rearrangements about 90% or about 30% of the time, broadly matching IMGT annotations. Linkage disequilibrium might explain the correlated functional status among segregating V segments, but an unknown experimental factor could not be excluded. A later analysis associated about 17,000 TCR beta sequences with specific HLA alleles at a false discovery rate of 0.05. Most TCR sequences were seen in very few donors, while some public TCRs were found in many individuals. Because counts were too low, approximately 18 rarely observed V segments, including chromosome 9 orphons, were excluded from the earlier analysis of roughly 580 of the donors. Strong co-occurrence of HLA alleles, especially DR and DQ, made assigning TCR associations to individual alleles difficult. The authors suggested that the approach could potentially be generalized to other disease states and immunological phenotypes. A few of the identified cytomegalovirus-associated TCR beta chains were confirmed in vitro to be specific for cytomegalovirus antigens. In a later analysis, the rate of TCR association differed among HLA loci, with DRB1 alleles having the most associated TCRs and HLA-C alleles having the fewest. A later analysis found that most CMV-associated TCR beta chains appeared HLA-restricted, with HLA associations seemingly driven largely by CMV exposure. A cluster of highly shared sequence variants was judged likely to be a technical artifact of the sequencing pipeline. Roughly uniform sequencing depth across donors was assumed in presence/absence analyses, although this assumption may not hold. Some IMGT-functional V segments, including TRBV6-2 and TRBV6-3, could not be told apart with the 87-base-pair reads, so those segments were excluded. Because HLA typing was missing for some donors at each locus, association tests included only the typed subset. The classifier was reported to diagnose cytomegalovirus status with high specificity and sensitivity in both the original cohort and the validation cohort. For the cohort, immune exposure information was limited to CMV serostatus. The study listed 150 to 200 TCR beta chains as associated with cytomegalovirus.

Receptors were amplified or captured by the immunoSEQ multiplex PCR assay. For the multiplex PCR, a mixture combining 60 forward primers for TCR Vbeta segments and 13 reverse primers for TCR Jbeta segments was used. A multiplex PCR assay on genomic DNA amplified the CDR3 region of rearranged TCR beta genes. Amplified TCR beta libraries were sequenced as 87-base-pair reads on the Illumina HiSeq System. Turning to the authors' computational methods: A later analysis counted about 82 million unique TCR beta chains across the 650 to 800 repertoires, and approximately 11 million of these chains were shared by at least two donors. Raw reads were error-corrected and collapsed into unique sequences with a nearest-neighbor algorithm that merged closely related sequences to remove PCR and sequencing errors. To assign V, D and J gene segments, CDR3 sequences were aligned to IMGT reference sequences. Each retained sequence needed at least a six-nucleotide match to both a V gene segment and a J gene segment. Rearrangements were classified as productive when the CDR3 lacked stop codons and remained in frame with V and J, and all other rearrangements were classified as non-productive. Following IMGT convention, CDR3 was defined as the stretch from the second conserved V-encoded cysteine to the conserved J-encoded phenylalanine. Sequences without an unambiguous match to a single V gene segment were excluded from the earlier analysis of almost 600 of the donors. An earlier analysis of fewer than 650 of the donors classified V segments as functional when productive rearrangements were above 56.7% and as segregating when the standard deviation between donors was above 5%. To diagnose cytomegalovirus status from the catalog of TCR beta chain sequences, a statistical classification framework was built. A later analysis assigned V and J genes by comparing TCR nucleotide sequences with IMGT/GENE-DB human TR gene sequences. The TCRdist pipeline was used in a later analysis to assign CDR3 sequences and most-parsimonious VDJ recombination scenarios. In a later analysis, each TCR beta chain was defined by its CDR3 amino acid sequence together with its V-gene family, and reads lacking a unique V-gene family were excluded. A later analysis removed 500 to 600 highly shared, low-generation-probability nucleotide sequences to deal with suspected cross-contamination and a sequencing artifact. In a later analysis, a clonal expansion index was calculated for each public chain from normalized within-repertoire ranks of inferred template counts. Generation probabilities in a later analysis came from a VDJ recombination model fitted to out-of-frame rearrangements, and those results were checked against IGoR. In a later analysis, hypergeometric tests were used to score TCR-TCR, TCR-HLA and TCR-CMV co-occurrence, with a repertoire-size bias correction applied to TCR pairs. To estimate false discovery rates, a later analysis permuted the HLA or CMV assignments 20 times. In a later analysis, co-occurring TCRs were grouped with DBSCAN, and TCRdist sequence similarity was added when clustering was performed within HLA-allele-positive subsets. Repertoires with fewer than 30,000 or more than 120,000 public chains were left out of co-occurrence clustering, as were about 5 repertoires with anomalous nucleotide sharing. TCRdb took this table from immuneACCESS and kept in-frame rearrangements with V and J called. Such tables lack part of the clones; where checked against another copy, unresolved V genes explain under half of the gap, and the rest is unexplained. For V, J and clone size, that table is used; D and trimming come from the DNA. Recorded for this sample are some 150,000 clones; roughly 80% of them occurred a single time. 3% of the sample comes from the top ten.

V and J are truncated by 7 bases and 4 bases respectively, leaving an intervening sequence of 16 bases. According to the germline V gene, CDR1 reads MDHEN and CDR2 reads SYDVKM. Spanning cysteine to phenylalanine, the CDR3 consists of 14 amino acids. Just CDR3 DNA is preserved here, 42 bases in frame from base 1. The cohort was made up of about 610 healthy bone marrow donors. All cohort members were sampled while nominally healthy, although unrecorded immune exposures were likely present. The donor tested CMV seropositive, placing the donor among the approximately 290 seropositive members of the cohort. A peripheral blood sample was provided by each donor, and peripheral blood mononuclear cells were used for TCR beta sequencing. Genomic DNA was extracted from the blood cell samples with the Qiagen DNeasy Blood Extraction Kit.

This sequence was found in a man between 40 and 49 years old in good health and CMV-seropositive. The V gene is TRBV28 and the J gene is TRBJ1-1; the best D guess is TRBD1, with 6 bases matching. Sequenced material: PBMCs. The DNA reads as follows: TGTGCCAGCATGAGGGGGGAGGGTGTCACTGAAGCTTTCTTT. Translated, it gives CASMRGEGVTEAFF. The CDR3 plus the reference TRBV28 and TRBJ1-1 genes for the other parts give the full variable domain: DVKVTQSSRYLVKRTGEKVFLECVQDMDHENMFWYRQDPGLGLRLIYFSYDVKMKEKGDIPEGYSVSREKKERFSLILESASTNQTSMYLCASMRGEGVTEAFFGQGTRLTVV.